The next 27 T cell receptor beta chains were all read from a single sample in a study of CD8+CD57+ T cells in acquired aplastic anemia. Patients who underwent sequencing had shown CD8+CD57+ cell expansion by flow cytometry. Using genomic DNA as the template, TCR beta VDJ and CDR3 profiling was carried out. TCRdb itself ran the reads through MiXCR, one entry per CDR3 protein. The data show over 150,000 distinct CDR3 sequences, almost 50% seen once. Sequenced: sorted CD4+, CD8+, or CD8+CD57+ T cells (not recorded which) from PBMCs. The source is a human donor with aplastic anemia.

This clonotype was recorded many times. The chain has TRBV2 and TRBJ2-2; 7 bases are shared with TRBD2. V gave up 4 bases and J gave up 3 bases; unmatched junction bases: 8. CDR1 and CDR2 (germline): SNHLY, FYNNEI. This CDR3 is built from 16 residues. CDR3 bases: TGTGCCAGCAGTGTATTCCCTAGCGGTCACACCGGGGAGCTGTTTTTT. Translated: CASSVFPSGHTGELFF.

The chain has TRBV7-9 and TRBJ1-6; D remains ambiguous. Germline lookup yields CDR1 SEHNR and CDR2 FQNEAQ (reference sequence). Between the trimmed V and J ends, which lost 2 bases and 5 bases, there was a span of 7 bases. This CDR3 region has 14 residues. The CDR3 DNA reads as TGTGCCAGCAGCTTATTTACAGATAATTCACCCCTCCACTTT. Protein sequence: CASSLFTDNSPLHF.

A word on this clonotype: The germline gene is not matched at one end of the junction; a read error may be the cause. CDR3 DNA sequence: TGTGCCAGCAGACGCGGGGGGGACACGGATGAGCAATTCTTC. It yields the protein CASRRGGDTDEQFF. The chain couples TRBV2 to TRBJ2-1; 9 nucleotides agree with TRBD2. CDR3 length equals 14 residues. Germline CDR1 and CDR2: SNHLY and FYNNEI.

CDR3 region: CSAPGDSFYEQYF. The CDR3 region has the DNA TGCAGCGCACCCGGGGACTCCTTCTACGAGCAGTACTTC. V usage is TRBV20-1 and J usage is TRBJ2-7, with a tentative D call TRBD2 (6 bases). Looked up from germline, CDR1 is DFQATT and CDR2 is SNEGSKA (reference sequence). The CDR3 runs 13 residues.

The V and J genes are TRBV7-8 and TRBJ2-3; perhaps TRBD2 as D (5 bases). The CDR3 totals 15 residues. V was trimmed by 4 bases and J by 0 bases, leaving 11 bases between them. From germline, CDR1 is SGHVS and CDR2 FQNEAQ. Here the CDR3 DNA reads TGTGCCAGCAGCTCAGGACTCGGAAGCACAGATACGCAGTATTTT. The encoded protein is CASSSGLGSTDTQYF.

This clonotype has a count of ten or more. The chain recombines TRBV10-3 with TRBJ1-4, with 7 bases fitting TRBD1. Germline-derived CDR1 and CDR2 are ENHRY and SYGVKD. The CDR3 is 14 amino acids. Trimming removed 0 bases from V and 8 bases from J; junction bases left unmatched: 3. In DNA form, the CDR3 reads TGTGCCATCAGTGAGTCCCGGGACAGCGAAAAACTGTTTTTT. The encoded protein is CAISESRDSEKLFF.

This clonotype appeared many times. CDR3 DNA: TGTGCCAGCAGTTTACGGACGACTCAACAGTACTTC. Translation gives CASSLRTTQQYF. V and J are TRBV12-3 or TRBV12-4 and TRBJ2-5; D is undetermined. V lost 2 bases to trimming and J lost 11 bases, with 12 bases between them. There are 12 residues in the CDR3.

This chain links TRBV5-1 with TRBJ2-7; D call uncertain. CDR1 and CDR2 (germline): SGHRS, YFSETQ. The length of the CDR3 is 13 residues. V was shortened by 4 bases and J by 1 base, with 9 bases between the two germline ends. Here the CDR3 reads CASSVDISYEQYF. In DNA, the CDR3 is TGCGCCAGCAGCGTTGACATTTCCTACGAGCAGTACTTC.

This clonotype was seen many times. This chain connects TRBV6-1 to TRBJ2-7, with D possibly being TRBD1 (6 bases). The CDR3 totals 14 residues. Trimming shortened V by 6 bases and J by 2 bases, and 14 bases separated the two germline ends. CDR1 MNHNS and CDR2 SASEGT come from the germline V gene. CDR3 DNA sequence: TGTGCCAGCAGAAAAGTGACAGGACCCTACGAGCAGTACTTC. Translated, it gives CASRKVTGPYEQYF.

The chain joins TRBV19 to TRBJ2-7; D is uncertain. In germline, CDR1 is LNHDA, CDR2 SQIVND (reference sequence). The CDR3 covers 15 residues. The V and J ends lost 6 bases and 3 bases respectively, with 18 bases between them. The CDR3 protein is CASSDVVTASYEQYF. The CDR3 DNA reads TGTGCCAGTAGCGATGTAGTGACGGCGAGCTACGAGCAGTACTTC.

The rearrangement links TRBV19 to TRBJ2-1, with 7 bases aligning to TRBD2. The CDR3 loop spans 14 amino acids. V was pared by 8 bases and J by 9 bases, with 13 bases of the junction left unmatched. The germline V gene encodes CDR1 LNHDA and CDR2 SQIVND (reference sequence). In nucleotides, the CDR3 is TGTGCCAGTGGGGGGGATACCTGGAGGGGTGAGCAGTTCTTC. The encoded protein is CASGGDTWRGEQFF.

The chain combines TRBV7-6 with TRBJ2-3; D not resolved. Between the trimmed V and J ends, which lost 5 bases and 1 base, there was a span of 7 bases. The length of the CDR3 is 13 residues. Looked up from germline, CDR1 is SGHVS and CDR2 is FNYEAQ. The CDR3 reads CASSRSGTDTQYF. In nucleotides, the CDR3 is TGTGCCAGCAGCCGCTCAGGCACAGATACGCAGTATTTT. The whole variable domain, remainder taken from reference TRBV7-6 and TRBJ2-3, is GAGVSQSPRYKVTKRGQDVALRCDPISGHVSLYWYRQALGQGPEFLTYFNYEAQQDKSGLPNDRFSAERPEGSISTLTIQRTEQRDSAMYRCASSRSGTDTQYFGPGTRLTVL.

This chain joins TRBV7-9 and TRBJ2-5; 7 bases fit TRBD2. V dropped 5 bases and J dropped 4; count of bases not matched to a gene: 10. Germline CDR1 reads SEHNR; CDR2 reads FQNEAQ (reference sequence). CDR3 length: 15 residues. The CDR3 spells CASSLNSGGGETQYF. DNA for the CDR3: TGTGCCAGCAGCCTAAACTCGGGAGGCGGAGAGACCCAGTACTTC. Combining the CDR3 with reference TRBV7-9 and TRBJ2-5 gives the whole variable domain DTGVSQNPRHKITKRGQNVTFRCDPISEHNRLYWYRQTLGQGPEFLTYFQNEAQLEKSRLLSDRFSAERPKGSFSTLEIQRTEQGDSAMYLCASSLNSGGGETQYFGPGTRLLVL.

In its sample, this clonotype was seen many times. J is TRBJ2-2 and V is TRBV5-5; D possibly corresponds to TRBD1 (6 bases). The CDR3 runs to 16 residues. CDR1 is SGHKS, CDR2 YYEKEE, per germline (reference sequence). The germline V and J ends were trimmed by 4 bases and 0 bases, with 13 bases remaining between them. The DNA of the CDR3 is TGTGCCAGCAGCCCACAGGGAGCCTCGAACACCGGGGAGCTGTTTTTT. Protein: CASSPQGASNTGELFF.

The rearrangement uses TRBV29-1 and TRBJ1-1; TRBD1 might be the D (5 bases). The CDR3 covers 12 residues. Trimming took 5 bases from V and 0 from J, leaving 7 bases between them. Per germline, CDR1 SQVTM and CDR2 ANQGSEA. CDR3 in amino acids: CSVPGLNTEAFF. The CDR3 coding sequence is TGCAGCGTTCCGGGACTGAACACTGAAGCTTTCTTT.

This clonotype was seen more than once but under ten times. The chain couples TRBV12-5 to TRBJ1-2, with a weak D call TRBD1 (5 bases). The V gene lost 3 bases and the J gene lost 0 bases, with 11 bases spanning the gap. There are 15 residues in the CDR3. Germline V lookup: CDR1 LGHNT, CDR2 FRNRAP. CDR3 sequence (DNA): TGTGCTAGTGGTTTTCGGGGGGGAGCTAACTATGGCTACACCTTC. Translation gives CASGFRGGANYGYTF.

V gene TRBV2 combines with J gene TRBJ2-1; either TRBD1 or TRBD2 may fit D (6 bases each). The ends were cut back, 7 bases at V and 8 bases at J, with 12 bases in the middle. The CDR3 extends over 12 amino acids. CDR1 is SNHLY and CDR2 is FYNNEI in the germline V gene. The CDR3 DNA reads as TGTGCCAGCACAAGGGGGGACTATGAGCAGTTCTTC. This translates into CASTRGDYEQFF.

V and J are TRBV6-5 and TRBJ2-5; 7 bases map to TRBD1. CDR1 is MNHEY and CDR2 is SVGAGI in the germline V gene. J lost 5 bases, V lost 9 bases, and 9 bases had no gene match. CDR3 length: 13 amino acids. CDR3 in DNA: TGTGCCAGTAGATACAGGGGTAAGGAGACCCAGTACTTC. Translating it yields CASRYRGKETQYF.

This clonotype was observed at least ten times. The CDR3 reads CASSKLPRTDTQYF. In DNA, the CDR3 is TGTGCCAGTAGTAAATTACCACGCACAGATACGCAGTATTTT. The chain carries TRBV19 and TRBJ2-3; D unclear. The CDR3 runs to 14 residues. The V gene's germline CDR1 is LNHDA and CDR2 SQIVND (reference sequence). The germline V and J ends were trimmed by 4 bases and 1 base, with 9 bases remaining between them.

In its sample, this clonotype was seen many times. The chain couples TRBV20-1 to TRBJ2-3; no clear D gene. This CDR3 comprises 14 residues. Per the germline V gene, CDR1 is DFQATT and CDR2 is SNEGSKA (reference sequence). V was shortened by 3 bases and J by 2 bases, with 12 bases between the two germline ends. In nucleotides, the CDR3 is TGCAGTGCTAGGTGGCCACAATTCACAGATACGCAGTATTTT. It is translated as CSARWPQFTDTQYF.

V is TRBV7-8 and J is TRBJ1-1; D remains ambiguous. The germline CDR1 and CDR2 sequences are SGHVS and FQNEAQ. The CDR3 has 14 amino acids. Trimming took 1 base from V and 4 from J, leaving 10 bases between them. CDR3 protein: CASSLEGSVTEAFF. The DNA for the CDR3 is TGTGCCAGCAGCTTAGAAGGTTCAGTCACTGAAGCTTTCTTT.

This clonotype was recorded at least ten times. This rearrangement joins TRBV28 to TRBJ2-1; no definite D call. The CDR3 is 11 residues long. The germline V and J ends were trimmed by 4 bases and 9 bases, with 7 bases remaining between them. In germline, CDR1 is MDHEN, CDR2 SYDVKM. CDR3: CASSSLGEQFF. In DNA form, the CDR3 reads TGTGCCAGCAGTTCCTTGGGTGAGCAGTTCTTC.

This clonotype was recorded many times. The chain joins TRBV6-1 to TRBJ1-6; the D is unclear. There are 13 residues in the CDR3. Germline assignment: CDR1 MNHNS and CDR2 SASEGT. Trimming removed 7 bases from V and 10 bases from J, with 14 bases in between. The CDR3 here is CASKGSPSSPLHF. The CDR3, as DNA: TGTGCCAGCAAAGGGTCCCCTAGCTCACCCCTCCACTTT.

This clonotype was detected a few times. Its ends do not fully match the called genes, so a read error is possible. The V gene is TRBV10-3, the J gene TRBJ2-3; 11 positions match TRBD2. The CDR3 length is 16 residues. The V gene's germline CDR1 is ENHRY and CDR2 SYGVKD. The CDR3 region has the DNA TGTGCCACCAGTGATCGTACTAGCGGGAGTGCAGATACGCAGTATTTT. This gives the protein CATSDRTSGSADTQYF.

With respect to this clonotype: The junction differs from germline at one of its ends, possibly a read error. The J gene is TRBJ1-1, the V gene TRBV10-1; 9 positions match TRBD1. This CDR3 is 14 amino acids long. Germline V gene lookup returns CDR1 WNHNN and CDR2 SYGVQD (reference sequence). CDR3 in DNA: TGTGCCAGCTCAGGACAGGGGTTGGGGACTGAAGCTTTCTTT. Protein: CASSGQGLGTEAFF.

To note about this clonotype: Possible read error: a much larger clone is one base away. This sequence joins TRBV11-1 and TRBJ2-3; D is possibly TRBD1 or TRBD2 (6 bases each). CDR1 and CDR2 from the germline V gene are SGHAT and FQDESV (reference sequence). The CDR3 runs 20 residues. This chain's CDR3 is CASGLAVVGGRKSSTDTQYF. The CDR3 nucleotides read TGTGCCAGCGGCTTAGCTGTCGTCGGGGGCAGAAAATCTAGCACAGATACGCAGTATTTT.

The V call is TRBV9, the J call TRBJ1-2, with 9 bases identical to TRBD1. Germline V lookup: CDR1 SGDLS, CDR2 YYNGEE. This CDR3 has 13 residues. J was trimmed by 4 bases and V by 3 bases; bases with no gene match: 1. The CDR3 is CASSEQGAYGYTF. In DNA, the CDR3 is TGTGCCAGCAGCGAACAGGGGGCCTATGGCTACACCTTC.